The clone carrying this TCR beta chain was found a few times. This sample was taken from a study of blood T cell repertoires in COVID-19. Background on the study: Whether acute or convalescent, the COVID-19 samples came from the United States, Italy and Spain. The analysed material was cDNA or gDNA that came from T cells, B-cell-depleted T cells, or PBMCs.

CDR3 length equals 12 residues. After removal of 4 bases from V and 6 bases from J, the junction contained 2 bases not matched to a gene. As originally analysed: Estimates of nucleated cell counts were drawn from the amplification of reference gene primers. Clones were sequenced by immunoSEQ multiplex PCR, and TCRdb holds only the in-frame ones, with some missing. That table is the source of V, J and clone size, and D and trimming were worked out from the DNA. This table holds some 300,000 clones, around 87% found once. This sequence originates from a man aged 65-85 years with acute or convalescent COVID-19. This chain links TRBV23-1 with TRBJ1-1; 7 bases fit TRBD1. TRBV23-1 is known as an ORF, though its function is uncertain. Sequenced sample: peripheral blood. CDR3 coding DNA: TGCGCCAGCAGTCTCGACAGGGCTGAAGCTTTCTTT. Amino acids: CASSLDRAEAFF.